This is a list of T cell receptor beta chains from one sample in a study of response to subunit inactivated influenza vaccine. From the RT-PCR reads, TCRdb called clonotypes with MiXCR, one entry per CDR3 protein. The table has 600,000 to 850,000 distinct CDR3 sequences, less than 15% seen once. The specimen comprised PBMCs from blood, sampled around 14 days before vaccination. These receptors came from a man aged 45-65 years who received an inactivated influenza vaccine. Both conserved end residues are part of each CDR3. The order of the fields is clone size, D gene, V gene, J gene, CDR3 protein, CDR3 DNA. The D gene is left open where the match is weak. Clone size is stated in some rows and not others, as once, few, many or a class when expanded.

few	NA	TRBV7-2	TRBJ2-2	CASSSGRTGELFF	TGTGCCAGCAGCTCCGGACGGACCGGGGAGCTGTTTTTT
NA	TRBD2	TRBV6-8	TRBJ2-7	CASSPPGPGLVSYEQYF	TGTGCCAGCAGTCCCCCAGGACCGGGACTAGTTTCCTACGAGCAGTACTTC
NA	TRBD2	TRBV5-6	TRBJ2-1	CASSWGRGGYNEQFF	TGTGCCAGCAGCTGGGGGCGGGGGGGATACAATGAGCAGTTCTTC
NA	TRBD2	TRBV27	TRBJ2-2	CASKKTSGYTGELFF	TGTGCCAGCAAAAAGACTAGCGGATACACCGGGGAGCTGTTTTTT
NA	NA	TRBV3-1	TRBJ2-7	CASSHLSYEQYF	TGTGCCAGCAGCCACCTTTCCTACGAGCAGTACTTC
many	TRBD2	TRBV12-3/TRBV12-4	TRBJ2-2	CASSLASGTNTGELFF	TGTGCCAGCAGTTTAGCTAGCGGGACGAACACCGGGGAGCTGTTTTTT
few	TRBD2	TRBV2	TRBJ2-1	CASRERGVYNEQFF	TGTGCCAGCAGAGAGCGGGGGGTTTACAATGAGCAGTTCTTC
few	TRBD2	TRBV27	TRBJ2-7	CASSPWTSGVLEQYF	TGTGCCAGCAGTCCGTGGACTAGCGGGGTTCTGGAGCAGTACTTC
few	TRBD2	TRBV5-1	TRBJ2-1	CASSINLAGVGNEQFF	TGCGCCAGCAGCATAAACTTAGCGGGAGTAGGGAATGAGCAGTTCTTC
NA	TRBD2	TRBV6-2/TRBV6-3	TRBJ2-7	CASRPGTSGYEQYF	TGTGCCAGCAGGCCCGGGACTAGCGGCTACGAGCAGTACTTC
NA	NA	TRBV9	TRBJ2-2	CASSVGQGYAGELFF	TGTGCCAGCAGCGTAGGGCAGGGGTACGCCGGGGAGCTGTTTTTT
NA	NA	TRBV6-1	TRBJ2-3	CASIDSGTRTDTQYF	TGTGCCAGCATCGATTCCGGGACTCGCACAGATACGCAGTATTTT
few	NA	TRBV20-1	TRBJ2-5	CSAREHGIPGETQYF	TGCAGTGCTAGAGAACACGGGATACCGGGGGAGACCCAGTACTTC
NA	TRBD2	TRBV2	TRBJ2-3	CASSEERIAGGPGTDTQYF	TGTGCCAGCAGTGAAGAACGAATAGCGGGGGGGCCGGGCACAGATACGCAGTATTTT
NA	NA	TRBV30	TRBJ2-3	CAVSQGGSTDTQYF	TGTGCCGTCTCCCAGGGTGGTAGCACAGATACGCAGTATTTT
NA	TRBD1	TRBV15	TRBJ2-2	CATSTIGTDTGELFF	TGTGCCACCAGCACTATCGGGACAGACACCGGGGAGCTGTTTTTT
few	NA	TRBV12-3/TRBV12-4	TRBJ1-2	CASSTGHKVNYGYTF	TGTGCCAGCAGTACAGGACACAAAGTCAACTATGGCTACACCTTC
NA	TRBD1	TRBV19	TRBJ2-2	CASRTARTGVSGELFF	TGTGCCAGTAGAACGGCCAGGACAGGGGTCTCCGGGGAGCTGTTTTTT
NA	NA	TRBV12-3/TRBV12-4	TRBJ2-7	CASSTRGWTGSYEQYF	TGTGCCAGCAGTACCAGGGGCTGGACGGGATCCTACGAGCAGTACTTC
many	NA	TRBV12-3/TRBV12-4	TRBJ2-1	CASSSRASNEQFF	TGTGCCAGCAGCTCCCGGGCCAGCAATGAGCAGTTCTTC
NA	NA	TRBV28	TRBJ2-7	CASSLSGSGYEQYF	TGTGCCAGCAGTTTATCGGGGAGCGGCTACGAGCAGTACTTC
NA	TRBD1	TRBV29-1	TRBJ2-3	CSVDTGASTDTQYF	TGCAGCGTTGATACAGGGGCTAGCACAGATACGCAGTATTTT
once	NA	TRBV20-1	TRBJ2-1	CSARDLSREQFF	TGCAGTGCTAGAGATCTCAGTCGTGAGCAGTTCTTC
NA	NA	TRBV12-3/TRBV12-4	TRBJ2-1	CASSFKDEQFF	TGTGCCAGCAGTTTTAAGGATGAGCAGTTCTTC
many	NA	TRBV28	TRBJ1-4	CASSFSPHEKLFF	TGTGCCAGCAGTTTCTCCCCTCATGAAAAACTGTTTTTT
NA	NA	TRBV12-3/TRBV12-4	TRBJ2-7	CASSFGAQGWSYEQYF	TGTGCCAGCAGTTTCGGAGCCCAGGGGTGGTCCTACGAGCAGTACTTC
NA	TRBD2	TRBV4-3	TRBJ2-5	CASSQDLWATSGGQETQYF	TGCGCCAGCAGCCAAGATCTTTGGGCCACTAGCGGGGGACAAGAGACCCAGTACTTC
NA	TRBD2	TRBV7-9	TRBJ2-5	CASSPRKGGQEETQYF	TGTGCCAGCAGCCCACGAAAGGGAGGGCAGGAGGAGACCCAGTACTTC
NA	TRBD2	TRBV10-3	TRBJ2-5	CAISWTSGGAGETQYF	TGTGCCATCAGTTGGACTAGCGGGGGGGCCGGGGAGACCCAGTACTTC
NA	NA	TRBV11-2	TRBJ2-3	CASSPTRSGSSTDTQYF	TGTGCCAGCAGCCCCACCCGGTCCGGCTCTAGCACAGATACGCAGTATTTT